Each of the 17 T cell receptor beta chains below was sequenced from the same sample in a study of beta chain features in type 1 diabetes. The sequenced template was cDNA made from the entire isolated RNA. This table comes from immunoSEQ multiplex PCR, and its TCRdb copy is limited to in-frame clones, with some not included. In the table there are 860,000 or so clones, about a sixth of which are singletons. Sequencing was carried out using naive CD4+ T cells from blood. These receptors were obtained from a woman aged 18-30 years in good health.

The table lists this clone with a few counts. CDR3 DNA sequence: TGTGCCAGCAGTGAAGGACACCGGGGCGAATATGGCTACACCTTC. Translating it yields CASSEGHRGEYGYTF. The chain links TRBV2 to TRBJ1-2; a weak D match, TRBD1 (5 bases). Germline lookup yields CDR1 SNHLY and CDR2 FYNNEI. The CDR3 runs 15 residues. The V end lost 1 base, the J end lost 5 bases, and 14 bases lay between the germline ends. The variable domain in full, with the rest retrieved from reference TRBV2 and TRBJ1-2, is EPEVTQTPSHQVTQMGQEVILRCVPISNHLYFYWYRQILGQKVEFLVSFYNNEISEKSEIFDDQFSVERPDGSNFTLKIRSTKLEDSAMYFCASSEGHRGEYGYTFGSGTRLTVV.

This clone was seen a few times. The rearrangement uses TRBV19 and TRBJ2-7; weak D call: TRBD2 (6 bases). V shed 5 bases and J shed 2 bases, with 16 bases lying between them. Germline CDR1 LNHDA, CDR2 SQIVND (reference sequence). This CDR3 is 15 amino acids long. CDR3 in DNA: TGTGCCAGTAGTCCGGGACCCGGGGGTACCTACGAGCAGTACTTC. It translates to CASSPGPGGTYEQYF.

This clone appeared a few times. The chain combines TRBV6-6 with TRBJ1-1; 9 nucleotides align to TRBD1. Germline V CDR1 and CDR2: MNHNY, SVGAGI (reference sequence). Trimming removed 0 bases from V and 7 bases from J; junction bases left unmatched: 3. The CDR3 has 14 residues. Here the CDR3 DNA reads TGTGCCAGCAGTTACTCTCCGGGACAGGGTGAAGCTTTCTTT. It encodes CASSYSPGQGEAFF.

The J gene is TRBJ1-1, the V gene TRBV19; 7 nucleotides line up with TRBD1. Germline-derived CDR1 and CDR2 are LNHDA and SQIVND (reference sequence). The CDR3 covers 16 residues. J lost 3 bases, V lost 6 bases, and 13 bases had no gene match. CDR3 residues: CASRPSGWDRHTEAFF. In DNA form, the CDR3 reads TGTGCCAGTAGGCCTTCGGGCTGGGACAGACACACTGAAGCTTTCTTT.

This clone was detected only a few times. This specimen includes other DNA sequences encoding the same CDR3. The chain is built from TRBV21-1 and TRBJ2-3. TRBV21-1 corresponds to a pseudogene. The CDR3 sequence is 14 residues long. DNA of the CDR3: TGTGCCAGCAGCACAGTAGGGTCCACAGATACGCAGTATTTT. Protein: CASSTVGSTDTQYF.

This sequence joins TRBV5-4 and TRBJ2-5, with TRBD2 matching 14 bases. The CDR3 sequence is 16 residues long. V dropped 4 bases and J dropped 4; count of bases not matched to a gene: 6. Germline V lookup: CDR1 SGHNT, CDR2 YYREEE (reference sequence). The CDR3 coding sequence is TGTGCCAGCAGCCAGGGACTAGCGGGAGAGGTAGAGACCCAGTACTTC. This translates into CASSQGLAGEVETQYF.

The J gene is TRBJ2-7, the V gene TRBV11-2; TRBD1 agrees at 7 bases. Germline CDR1 and CDR2: SGHAT and FQNNGV. The CDR3 consists of 18 residues. Trimming cost V 1 base and J 2 bases; bases outside gene matches: 14. The CDR3 region has the DNA TGTGCCAGCAGCTTAGTTTCCTTGGGACAGCTGAGCGCCTACGAGCAGTACTTC. Protein product: CASSLVSLGQLSAYEQYF.

V gene TRBV4-2 combines with J gene TRBJ2-1; D might be TRBD1 (5 bases). The germline CDR1 and CDR2 sequences are LGHNA and YNFKEQ. There are 16 residues in the CDR3. Trimming cost V 1 base and J 0 bases, with 10 bases left between them. The CDR3 DNA follows: TGTGCCAGCAGCCAAGTCACAGGCAACTCCTACAATGAGCAGTTCTTC. This sequence encodes CASSQVTGNSYNEQFF.

A remark on this clone: At one boundary the junction diverges from the germline segment, which might be a read error. The CDR3 region has the DNA TGTGCCAGCCTGGACAGGGGGTCTGCAACTTTC. Protein: CASLDRGSATF. The rearrangement links TRBV6-6 to TRBJ2-7; 10 bases agree with TRBD1. The germline V gene encodes CDR1 MNHNY and CDR2 SVGAGI (reference sequence). The CDR3 totals 11 residues.

The chain recombines TRBV5-1 with TRBJ2-7; the match to TRBD2 covers 8 bases. CDR3 length: 13 residues. Looked up from germline, CDR1 is SGHRS and CDR2 is YFSETQ. The J segment lost 6 bases and the V segment lost 0 bases, leaving 2 bases of the junction unmatched. CDR3 bases: TGCGCCAGCAGCTTGGACCGGGGGGGCGAGCAGTACTTC. It encodes CASSLDRGGEQYF.

This clone has a handful of counts. The chain couples TRBV6-1 to TRBJ2-3; no clear D gene. Deletions cut 5 bases from V and 0 bases from J, with 9 bases between. The CDR3 length is 14 residues. Germline V gene lookup returns CDR1 MNHNS and CDR2 SASEGT. This CDR3 is CASSKPDSTDTQYF. The DNA for the CDR3 is TGTGCCAGCAGTAAACCGGACAGCACAGATACGCAGTATTTT.

This clone appeared a few times. The chain links TRBV7-9 to TRBJ2-2, with D uncertain. The CDR3 length is 13 residues. The V gene's germline CDR1 is SEHNR and CDR2 FQNEAQ (reference sequence). Trimming pared 4 bases from V and 2 bases from J, leaving 5 bases between. CDR3: CASSSSNTGELFF. The CDR3 bases are TGTGCCAGCAGCTCTAGTAACACCGGGGAGCTGTTTTTT. The variable domain in full, with the rest retrieved from reference TRBV7-9 and TRBJ2-2, is DTGVSQNPRHKITKRGQNVTFRCDPISEHNRLYWYRQTLGQGPEFLTYFQNEAQLEKSRLLSDRFSAERPKGSFSTLEIQRTEQGDSAMYLCASSSSNTGELFFGEGSRLTVL.

The rearrangement uses TRBV18 and TRBJ2-1; 9 bases map to TRBD2. Germline loops: CDR1 KGHSH, CDR2 LQKENI. V was pared by 6 bases and J by 4 bases, with 16 bases of the junction left unmatched. The CDR3 length is 18 residues. CDR3 sequence (DNA): TGTGCCAGCTCGCTAAACCGAATAGCGGGAGTGACGTACAATGAGCAGTTCTTC. Protein: CASSLNRIAGVTYNEQFF. Based on the CDR3 plus reference TRBV18 and TRBJ2-1, the full variable domain is NAGVMQNPRHLVRRRGQEARLRCSPMKGHSHVYWYRQLPEEGLKFMVYLQKENIIDESGMPKERFSAEFPKEGPSILRIQQVVRGDSAAYFCASSLNRIAGVTYNEQFFGPGTRLTVL.

This chain joins TRBV15 and TRBJ1-3; a weak D match, TRBD1 (5 bases). Germline V CDR1 and CDR2: LNHNV, YYDKDF (reference sequence). Trimming left V 5 bases short and J 0 bases short, with 17 bases between. The CDR3 covers 17 residues. Here the CDR3 DNA reads TGTGCCACCAGCCCCCGGGCTCGGGGCCTCTCTGGAAACACCATATATTTT. It is translated as CATSPRARGLSGNTIYF.

V usage is TRBV5-4 and J usage is TRBJ2-5; D call uncertain. V gave up 3 bases and J gave up 3 bases, with 9 bases separating them. The CDR3 sequence is 13 residues long. CDR1 and CDR2 from the germline V gene are SGHNT and YYREEE (reference sequence). CDR3 region: CASSYDVKETQYF. CDR3 sequence (DNA): TGTGCCAGCAGCTACGACGTAAAAGAGACCCAGTACTTC. Complete variable domain (other parts from reference TRBV5-4 and TRBJ2-5): ETGVTQSPTHLIKTRGQQVTLRCSSQSGHNTVSWYQQALGQGPQFIFQYYREEENGRGNFPPRFSGLQFPNYSSELNVNALELDDSALYLCASSYDVKETQYFGPGTRLLVL.

This clone was seen more than once but under ten times. The CDR3 DNA is TGTGCCAGCAGTGCCGAGGGGGATCAGCCCCAGCATTTT. This translates into CASSAEGDQPQHF. The J gene is TRBJ1-5, the V gene TRBV2; possibly TRBD1 for D (6 bases). CDR3 size: 13 residues. The V end lost 4 bases, the J end lost 5 bases, and 9 bases lay between the germline ends. Per the germline V gene, CDR1 is SNHLY and CDR2 is FYNNEI.

This chain uses TRBV5-1 with TRBJ2-1; the match to TRBD2 covers 7 bases. Trimming cost V 6 bases and J 0 bases; bases outside gene matches: 3. Germline CDR1 is SGHRS and CDR2 is YFSETQ. The CDR3 runs to 14 residues. The CDR3 loop reads CASMAGDSYNEQFF. The CDR3 nucleotides read TGCGCCAGCATGGCGGGAGACTCCTACAATGAGCAGTTCTTC.